A selection of T cell receptor beta chains follows, all from one sample in a study of post-analysis software for immune sequencing data. TCRdb used MiXCR to reprocess the PCR reads, holding one entry per CDR3 protein. The profile shows roughly 800,000 distinct CDR3 sequences, about 50% of them singletons. Sequencing was performed on blood. These receptors originate from a girl aged 10-17 years with multiple sclerosis. CDR3s include the opening cysteine and the closing phenylalanine or tryptophan. The D gene is left open where the match is weak. Size is stated for part of the rows, as once, few or many counts, or as a class when the clone is expanded.

V gene,clone size,D gene,J gene,CDR3 DNA,CDR3 protein
TRBV18,-,TRBD1,TRBJ2-7,TGTGCCAGCTCACCGGACAGGGCGCCCTACGAGCAGTACTTC,CASSPDRAPYEQYF
TRBV6-1,-,-,TRBJ2-5,TGTGCCAGCAGTGAAGGTCCAGCAGAGACCCAGTACTTC,CASSEGPAETQYF
TRBV12-3/TRBV12-4,few,-,TRBJ2-5,TGTGCCAGCAGTTTGGCGGACACCCTTTGGGAGACCCAGTACTTC,CASSLADTLWETQYF
TRBV5-5,once,-,TRBJ2-7,TGTGCCAGCAGCTTGGGATTGAGGATGTACGAGCAGTACTTC,CASSLGLRMYEQYF
TRBV4-1,-,-,TRBJ2-1,TGCGCCAGCAGAGGGCCAGGGCACTACAATGAGCAGTTCTTC,CASRGPGHYNEQFF
TRBV5-1,-,TRBD2,TRBJ2-1,TGCGCCAGCAGCCAAAGGGCTAGCGGATACCTCAATGAGCAGTTCTTC,CASSQRASGYLNEQFF
TRBV7-3,-,TRBD2,TRBJ2-1,TGTGCCAGCAGCCCGACCGGGACTAGCGCTTACAATGAGCAGTTCTTC,CASSPTGTSAYNEQFF
TRBV15,-,-,TRBJ2-2,TGTGCCACGACTGGACAGATCACCGGGGAGCTGTTTTTT,CATTGQITGELFF
TRBV2,-,TRBD2,TRBJ2-1,TGTGCCAGCAGTGAAGCGCTCGCTAGCGGGGCTAATGAGCAGTTCTTC,CASSEALASGANEQFF
TRBV4-2,few,-,TRBJ2-3,TGTGCCAGCAGCCGCTCGGGAGTCGGCACAGATACGCAGTATTTT,CASSRSGVGTDTQYF
TRBV2,-,TRBD1,TRBJ2-4,TGTGCCAGCAGTGAAGAAGGACAGGGGCGGGGAAACATTCAGTACTTC,CASSEEGQGRGNIQYF
TRBV5-1,-,-,TRBJ2-1,TGCGCCAGCAGCCGCAGACAGGAAAGGGGAGAGACCCAGTTCTTC,CASSRRQERGETQFF
TRBV3-1,few,-,TRBJ2-7,TGTGCCAGCAGCCCCCCCGAGCGAGAGACCCACGAGCAGTACTTC,CASSPPERETHEQYF
TRBV2,-,-,TRBJ1-5,TGTGCCAGCAGTTATTTCGGACAGAATAGCAATCAGCCCCAGCATTTT,CASSYFGQNSNQPQHF
TRBV25-1,-,TRBD2,TRBJ2-5,TGTGCCAGCAGTGAATGGGGAACTAGCGGGAGGGAAGAGACCCAGTACTTC,CASSEWGTSGREETQYF
TRBV25-1,-,TRBD2,TRBJ2-5,TGTGCCACGGGGGGGCAAGAGACCCAGTACTTC,CATGGQETQYF
TRBV7-9,-,-,TRBJ1-1,TGTGCCAGCAGCTTTTGGGGACGCAACACTGAAGCTTTCTTT,CASSFWGRNTEAFF
TRBV7-9,-,-,TRBJ2-7,TGTGCCAGCAGCTCGAGCGGGCTACCGAGCTCCTACGAGCAGTACTTC,CASSSSGLPSSYEQYF
TRBV9,-,-,TRBJ2-7,TGTGCCAGCAGCCCTCAGCAGGAAACCTACGAGCGGTACTTC,CASSPQQETYERYF
TRBV7-9,-,-,TRBJ2-5,TGTGCCAGCAGGGTCAACGATTTCCAAGAGACCCAGTACTTC,CASRVNDFQETQYF